This TCR beta chain was sequenced for a study of shared clonotypes between healthy human individuals. Study summary: There were three CD4 naive, three CD4 memory, two CD8 naive and one CD8 memory plates per donor. Study-wide points: The sharing of 5% to 5.5% of naive CD4 clonotypes was seen across a few donors. An effect of sequencing depth on clonotype sharing among donors was expected.

Concerning this clone: Its cognate antigen is unknown.

Sequencing was performed with immunoSEQ multiplex PCR; in TCRdb, only in-frame clones are kept and a portion is missing. The sample has some 2.1 million clones, roughly 95% seen once. Terminally differentiated effector memory CD45RA+ cells were left out of the naive CD8 fraction, which was CD45RO-negative and positively selected for CCR7. Only Caucasian adults living in Nashville, Tennessee served as donors. Sequenced sample: naive CD8+ T cells from PBMCs. The clonotype comes from a man aged 18 to 29 in good health. Some clones in this sample may be carry-over from other donors' samples.

The DNA of the CDR3 is TGTGCCAGTAGCTCCCGCGGCGAAGAGACCCAGTACTTC. This translates into CASSSRGEETQYF. The chain employs TRBV19 and TRBJ2-5; D gene uncertain. V was shortened by 6 bases and J by 3 bases, with 11 bases between the two germline ends. In germline, CDR1 is LNHDA, CDR2 SQIVND (reference sequence). The CDR3 is 13 amino acids.